This T cell receptor (beta chain) was retrieved from a study of T cell repertoires in cytomegalovirus infection. About the research overall: It was recently identified HLA-C-restricted and well-studied HLA-B-restricted CMV epitopes that the study used. Carrying CMV and the relevant HLA type showed in public TCR beta signatures.

TCRdb itself ran the reads through MiXCR, one entry per CDR3 protein. The sample includes about 310,000 distinct CDR3 sequences, roughly 25% seen only once; the top ten take 13%. Trimming at V came to 4 bases and at J to 6 bases, leaving 8 bases not matched to a gene. CDR3 length equals 14 residues. Germline V CDR1 and CDR2: SGHDN, FVKESK. Broader study findings: Carriers of CMV and the relevant HLA type were discriminated by public TCR beta frequency. The ex vivo response showed dominance by HLA-C-restricted CMV-specific TCR beta clonotypes.

This clonotype has only a few counts. Its antigen is unknown. The sample was cultured PBMCs, taken from culture after CMV antigen stimulation. This receptor was taken from a human donor in good health (CMV status not recorded). Some clones in this sample may be carry-over from other donors' samples. The chain is built from TRBV14 and TRBJ2-7; 8 bases match TRBD1. The CDR3 DNA reads TGTGCCAGCAGCCCCCGGACAGGGCCGGGCGAGCAGTACTTC. Its translation is CASSPRTGPGEQYF.